This T cell receptor (beta chain) was sequenced for a study of preoperative IRX-2 immunotherapy in early breast cancer (dated by TCRdb to between 2018 and 2021). Library preparation used the immunoSEQ multiplex PCR assay. As stored in TCRdb, this immuneACCESS dataset retains in-frame rearrangements with V and J assigned. A fraction of the clones does not appear; measured against another copy, unresolved V genes explain less than half of the discrepancy, and the remainder lacks a known reason. This sample lists tens of thousands of clones; around nine tenths were detected once. The top ten constitute approximately 1.5% of the sample. On this clone: No cognate antigen has been identified for it. Base quality data are lacking; no much larger clone is found one base away.

In the paper's terms, the treatment or condition label means: preoperative locoregional IRX-2 cytokine immunotherapy. The samples were obtained from a phase Ib study that tested preoperative, locoregional IRX-2 cytokine immunotherapy designed to prime immune responses. The donors were early-stage breast cancer patients who were given IRX-2 prior to surgery. The source was tumor tissue, collected after IRX-2 immunotherapy. The receptor was derived from a human donor with breast cancer.

The CDR3 region reads CASSGPRDGHYGYTF. The DNA sequence is given as TGTGCCAGCAGTGGACCTCGGGACGGACACTATGGCTACACCTTC. The receptor chain draws on TRBV6-8 and TRBJ1-2, with a tentative D gene TRBD1 over 5 matching bases. In the germline V gene, CDR1 corresponds to MNHGY and CDR2 to SAAAGT. The CDR3 sequence holds 15 residues, the cysteine and phenylalanine included. Just the 45-base CDR3 DNA is kept, in frame starting at base 1. The junction shows trimming of 5 bases on V and 3 bases on J, plus 16 bases between the germline ends.